This T cell receptor beta chain was profiled in a study of HIV-infected patients and healthy controls. Whole blood was used without fractionation, so all unsorted peripheral T cells were included. Alpha and beta constant-region primers primed reverse transcription of around 500 ng RNA. Using multiplexing indices, alpha and beta chain libraries were generated apart by chain-specific third strand synthesis. The cDNA received a 5' RACE adapter containing a random hexamer plus an SP2 sequencing primer site. TCRdb passed the 5' RACE reads through MiXCR, listing each CDR3 protein once. The repertoire includes more than 15,000 distinct CDR3 sequences, 10% to 15% of them detected once, and 11% sits in the top ten. With 1 base clipped from V and 6 bases from J, the junction kept 9 bases outside the gene matches. CDR1 and CDR2 (germline): SGHAT, FQNNGV. The CDR3 sequence is 16 residues long.

The source material was blood. This receptor was identified in an adult in good health. This chain uses TRBV11-2 with TRBJ1-5; TRBD1 matches at 7 bases. The CDR3 nucleotides read TGTGCCAGCAGCTTAGGGCTGCGGCAGGGGGGTCAGCCCCAGCATTTT. Translating gives CASSLGLRQGGQPQHF. The full variable domain, completed using reference TRBV11-2 and TRBJ1-5, is EAGVAQSPRYKIIEKRQSVAFWCNPISGHATLYWYQQILGQGPKLLIQFQNNGVVDDSQLPKDRFSAERLKGVDSTLKIQPAKLEDSAVYLCASSLGLRQGGQPQHFGDGTRLSIL.